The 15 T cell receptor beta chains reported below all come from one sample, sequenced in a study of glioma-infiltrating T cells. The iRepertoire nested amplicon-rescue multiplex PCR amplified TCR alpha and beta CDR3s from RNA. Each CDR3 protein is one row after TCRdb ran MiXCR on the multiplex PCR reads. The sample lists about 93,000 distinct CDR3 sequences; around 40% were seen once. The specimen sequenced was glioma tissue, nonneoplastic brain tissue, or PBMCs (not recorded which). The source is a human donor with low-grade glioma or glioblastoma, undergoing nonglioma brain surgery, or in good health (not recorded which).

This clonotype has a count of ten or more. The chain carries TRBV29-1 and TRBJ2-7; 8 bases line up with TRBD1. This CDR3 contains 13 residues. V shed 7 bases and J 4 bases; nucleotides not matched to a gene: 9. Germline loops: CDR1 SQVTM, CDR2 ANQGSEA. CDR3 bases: TGCAGCGCGAAGTCGGACAGGGAGTACGAGCAGTACTTC. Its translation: CSAKSDREYEQYF.

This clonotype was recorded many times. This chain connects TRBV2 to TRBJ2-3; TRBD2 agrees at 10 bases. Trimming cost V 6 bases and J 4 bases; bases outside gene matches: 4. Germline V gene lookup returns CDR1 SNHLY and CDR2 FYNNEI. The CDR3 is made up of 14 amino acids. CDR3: CASRSGRGADTQYF. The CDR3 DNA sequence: TGTGCCAGCAGAAGCGGGAGGGGGGCAGATACGCAGTATTTT.

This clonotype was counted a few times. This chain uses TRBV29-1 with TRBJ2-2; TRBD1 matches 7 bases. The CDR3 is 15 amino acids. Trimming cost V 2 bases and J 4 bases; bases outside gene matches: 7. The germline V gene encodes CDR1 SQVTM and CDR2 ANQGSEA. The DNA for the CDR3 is TGCAGCGTTGAACGGCGACAGGGTTCCACCGGGGAGCTGTTTTTT. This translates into CSVERRQGSTGELFF.

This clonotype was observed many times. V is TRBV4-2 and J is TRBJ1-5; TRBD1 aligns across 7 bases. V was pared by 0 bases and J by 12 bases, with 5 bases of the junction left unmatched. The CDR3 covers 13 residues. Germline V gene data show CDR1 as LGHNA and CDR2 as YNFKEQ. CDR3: CASSQEFQGGQHF. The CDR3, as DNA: TGTGCCAGCAGCCAAGAGTTTCAGGGGGGCCAGCATTTT.

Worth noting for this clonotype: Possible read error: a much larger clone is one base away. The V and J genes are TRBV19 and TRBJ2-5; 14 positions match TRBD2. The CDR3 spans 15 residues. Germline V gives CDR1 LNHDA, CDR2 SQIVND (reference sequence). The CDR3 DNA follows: TGTGCCAGCACGACTAGCGGGGGGGGTCAAGAGACCCAGCACTTC. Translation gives CASTTSGGGQETQHF.

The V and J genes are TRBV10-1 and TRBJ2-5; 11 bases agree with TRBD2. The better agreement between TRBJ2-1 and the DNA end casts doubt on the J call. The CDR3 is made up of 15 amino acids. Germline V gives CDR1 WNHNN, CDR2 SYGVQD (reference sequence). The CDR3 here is CASSESTSGAYEQFF. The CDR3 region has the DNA TGCGCCAGCAGTGAGTCGACTAGCGGGGCCTATGAGCAGTTCTTC.

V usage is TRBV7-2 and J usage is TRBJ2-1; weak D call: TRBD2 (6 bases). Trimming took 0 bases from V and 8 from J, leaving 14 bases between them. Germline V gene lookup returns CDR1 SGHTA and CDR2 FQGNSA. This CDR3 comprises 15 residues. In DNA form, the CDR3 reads TGTGCCAGCAGCTTAGCATCGGGGGTTTCCTATGAGCAGTTCTTC. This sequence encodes CASSLASGVSYEQFF.

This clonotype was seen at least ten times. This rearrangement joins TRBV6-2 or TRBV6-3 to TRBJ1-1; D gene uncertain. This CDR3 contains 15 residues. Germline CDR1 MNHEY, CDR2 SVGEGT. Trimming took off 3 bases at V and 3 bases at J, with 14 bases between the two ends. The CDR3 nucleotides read TGTGCCAGCAGTTATTGGCCTTCCCAAGACACTGAAGCTTTCTTT. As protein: CASSYWPSQDTEAFF.

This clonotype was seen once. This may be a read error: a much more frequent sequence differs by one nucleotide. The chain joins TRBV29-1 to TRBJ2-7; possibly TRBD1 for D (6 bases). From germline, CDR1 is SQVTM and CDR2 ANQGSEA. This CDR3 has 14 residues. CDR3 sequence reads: CSVATTGFFDEQHF. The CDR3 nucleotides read TGCAGCGTCGCTACTACAGGGTTTTTCGACGAGCAGCACTTC.

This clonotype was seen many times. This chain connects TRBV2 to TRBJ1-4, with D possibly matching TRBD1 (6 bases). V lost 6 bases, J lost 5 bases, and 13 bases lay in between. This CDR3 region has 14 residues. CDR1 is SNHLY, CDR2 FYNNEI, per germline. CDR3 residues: CASRETGYNEKLFF. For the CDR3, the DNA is TGTGCCAGCAGGGAAACAGGGTACAATGAAAAACTGTTTTTT.

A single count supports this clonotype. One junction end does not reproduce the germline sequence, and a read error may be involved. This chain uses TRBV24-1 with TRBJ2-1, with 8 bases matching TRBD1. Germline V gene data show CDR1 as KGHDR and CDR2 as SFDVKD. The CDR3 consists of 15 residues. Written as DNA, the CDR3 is TGTGCCACCAGTGGTCTGGGGACAGGCCAACATGAGCAGTCCTTC. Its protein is CATSGLGTGQHEQSF.

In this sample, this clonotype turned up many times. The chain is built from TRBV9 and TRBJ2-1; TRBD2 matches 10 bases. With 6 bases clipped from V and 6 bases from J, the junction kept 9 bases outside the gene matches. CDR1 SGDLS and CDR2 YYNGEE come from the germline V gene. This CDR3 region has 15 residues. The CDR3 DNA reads TGTGCCAGCACCGCAAGCGGGAGGGCGGGCAATGAGCAGTTCTTC. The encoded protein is CASTASGRAGNEQFF.

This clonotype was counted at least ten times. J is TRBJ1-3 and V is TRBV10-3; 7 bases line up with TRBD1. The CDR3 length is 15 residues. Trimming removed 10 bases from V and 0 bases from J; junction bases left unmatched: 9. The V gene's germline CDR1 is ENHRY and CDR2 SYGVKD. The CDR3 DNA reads TGTGCCACACGATCGACAGGGAACTCTGGAAACACCATATATTTT. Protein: CATRSTGNSGNTIYF.

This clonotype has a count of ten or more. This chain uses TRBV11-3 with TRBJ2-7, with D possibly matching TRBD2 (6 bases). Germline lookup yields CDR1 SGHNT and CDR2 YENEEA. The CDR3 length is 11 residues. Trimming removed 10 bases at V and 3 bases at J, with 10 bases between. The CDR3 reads CAIGEVYEQYF. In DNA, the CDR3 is TGTGCCATTGGGGAGGTCTACGAGCAGTACTTC.

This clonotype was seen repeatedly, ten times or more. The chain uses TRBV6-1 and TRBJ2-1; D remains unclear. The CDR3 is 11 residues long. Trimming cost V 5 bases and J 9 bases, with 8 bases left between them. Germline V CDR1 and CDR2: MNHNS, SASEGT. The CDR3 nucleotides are TGTGCCAGCAGTTATCCCGGTGAGCAGTTCTTC. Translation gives CASSYPGEQFF.